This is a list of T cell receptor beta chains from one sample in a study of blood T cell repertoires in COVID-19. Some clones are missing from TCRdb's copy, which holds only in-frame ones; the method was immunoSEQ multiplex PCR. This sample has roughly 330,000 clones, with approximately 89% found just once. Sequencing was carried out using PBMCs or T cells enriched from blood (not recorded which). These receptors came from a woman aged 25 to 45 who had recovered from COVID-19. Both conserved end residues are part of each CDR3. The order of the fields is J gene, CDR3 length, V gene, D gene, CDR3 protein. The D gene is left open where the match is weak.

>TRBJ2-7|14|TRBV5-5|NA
CASSFLALANEQYF
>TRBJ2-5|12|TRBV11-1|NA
CASKMRQETQYF
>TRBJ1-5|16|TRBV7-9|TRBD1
CASSTSGQGWNQPQHF
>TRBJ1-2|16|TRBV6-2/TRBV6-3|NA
CASSAARGAGVFGYTF
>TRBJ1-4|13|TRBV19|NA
CASSSNRNEKLFF
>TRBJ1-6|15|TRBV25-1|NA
CATRGGSSYNSPLHF
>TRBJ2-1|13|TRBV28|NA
CASSLGQYNEQFF
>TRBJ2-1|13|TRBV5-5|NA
CASSLWGDNEQFF
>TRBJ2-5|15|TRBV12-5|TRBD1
CASGWRGTGKETQYF
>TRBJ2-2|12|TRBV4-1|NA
CASSQHQGELFF
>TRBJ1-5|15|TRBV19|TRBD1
CASSGDRGWNQPQHF
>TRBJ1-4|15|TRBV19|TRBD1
CASSVTGGTNEKLFF
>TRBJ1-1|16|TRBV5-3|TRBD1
CARSLWTGAGNTEAFF
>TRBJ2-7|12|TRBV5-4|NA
CASSLRGYEQYF
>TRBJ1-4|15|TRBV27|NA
CASSLIRGGTEKLFF
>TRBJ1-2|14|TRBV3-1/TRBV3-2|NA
CASSQQPGAYGYTF
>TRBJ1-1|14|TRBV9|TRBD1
CASSGQGMDTEAFF
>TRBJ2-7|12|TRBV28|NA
CASSFPRYEQYF